This record looks at one T cell receptor (beta chain) sequence and its context. Its cognate antigen is unknown. V lost 4 bases and J lost 1, with 12 bases in between. The CDR3 length is 15 residues. CDR1 SGHRS and CDR2 YFSETQ come from the germline V gene. The data are from a study of T cell responses to AZD1222 COVID-19 vaccine. The study's findings and limits: Spike-specific TCR breadth and depth both grew after two AZD1222 doses. In all cases, repertoires were sampled only after the peak T cell response. White British ancestry dominated among donors, who included more females, and clonal diversity was possibly underestimated. Just a handful of people given AZD1222 tested seropositive at baseline.

Using immunoSEQ multiplex PCR, the repertoire was profiled, and TCRdb retains in-frame clones only, with some absent. The profile shows fewer than 120,000 clones, just under 95% of them singletons. Source: peripheral blood, taken 28 days after the second AZD1222 dose. This chain connects TRBV5-1 to TRBJ2-1; D call uncertain. This clonotype was obtained from an adult who received the AZD1222 COVID-19 vaccine. CDR3 loop: CASSTQTLSYNEQFF. The CDR3 bases are TGCGCCAGCAGCACGCAGACTCTTTCCTACAATGAGCAGTTCTTC.